This T cell receptor beta chain was documented in a study of blood T cells in healthy people across ages. Study-level findings and limits: Greater diversity and more naive CD4+ cells were seen in long-lived donors than in aged donors.

To note about this clonotype: Its antigen is currently unknown.

There were healthy Caucasian individuals from Russia, aged about 6 to 100, serving as donors. PCR was performed a second time for about 7 to 11 cycles using a sample-barcoded 5' primer and a J-beta primer mix. TCRdb passed the 5' RACE reads through MiXCR, listing each CDR3 protein once. The data hold 1.5 million to 2 million distinct CDR3 sequences, with roughly 27% observed a single time. Sequencing used blood. This sequence was found in a woman aged 25 to 45 in good health.

CDR3 in amino acids: CASSPTGMTLQYF. For the CDR3, the DNA is TGTGCCAGCAGCCCCACCGGGATGACCCTCCAGTATTTT. This chain uses TRBV11-2 with TRBJ2-3; D might be TRBD2 (5 bases). Germline lookup yields CDR1 SGHAT and CDR2 FQNNGV. The CDR3 has 13 residues. V lost 5 bases, J lost 12 bases, and 18 bases lay in between.